Below are 21 T cell receptor beta chains sequenced from a single sample in a study of identical twins. Each CDR3 protein is one row after TCRdb ran MiXCR on the 5' RACE reads. In the table there are about 390,000 distinct CDR3 sequences, around 9.7% of which are singletons. Material for sequencing was naive T cells sorted from blood. Every receptor here comes from a woman in her fifties or sixties in good health.

This clonotype was detected ten times or more. The V and J genes are TRBV12-3 or TRBV12-4 and TRBJ2-3; TRBD2 matches 8 bases. The CDR3 consists of 15 residues. The ends lost 5 bases at V and 5 bases at J; junction bases unmatched: 9. In DNA, the CDR3 is TGTGCCAGCAGTCCCAGCGGGAGCCGAAGAGATACGCAGTATTTT. Protein sequence: CASSPSGSRRDTQYF.

This clonotype has a handful of counts. The CDR3: CASSQKSRGPDGYTF. The CDR3 nucleotides read TGTGCCAGCAGCCAAAAGTCCAGGGGGCCGGATGGCTACACCTTC. The chain has TRBV7-8 and TRBJ1-2; 8 bases line up with TRBD1. The CDR3 covers 15 residues. Losses at the gene ends were 5 bases for V and 6 bases for J; bases not matched to a gene: 11. CDR1 is SGHVS, CDR2 FQNEAQ, per germline.

This clonotype was counted ten times or more. This chain uses TRBV9 with TRBJ2-7; weak D call: TRBD1 (6 bases). Trimming took 2 bases from V and 6 from J, leaving 18 bases between them. This CDR3 is built from 15 residues. The germline V gene has CDR1 SGDLS and CDR2 YYNGEE. This CDR3 reads CASSVRGSDIGEQYF. CDR3 sequence (DNA): TGTGCCAGCAGCGTCAGGGGTTCCGACATAGGCGAGCAGTACTTC.

The chain carries TRBV15 and TRBJ2-5; D unclear. The CDR3 extends over 18 amino acids. Germline assignment: CDR1 LNHNV and CDR2 YYDKDF (reference sequence). Trimming shortened V by 2 bases and J by 2 bases, and 21 bases separated the two germline ends. Here the CDR3 reads CATSRPPTWSEQQETQYF. The CDR3 DNA is TGTGCCACCAGCAGACCACCGACTTGGTCAGAGCAGCAAGAGACCCAGTACTTC.

The V gene is TRBV18, the J gene TRBJ2-7; TRBD1 aligns across 7 bases. After removal of 0 bases from V and 2 bases from J, the junction contained 4 bases not matched to a gene. Germline-derived CDR1 and CDR2 are KGHSH and LQKENI. This CDR3 contains 15 residues. The CDR3 DNA is TGTGCCAGCTCACCACCAACAGGGGCCCCCTACGAGCAGTACTTC. This encodes CASSPPTGAPYEQYF.

In its sample, this clonotype was seen many times. V and J are TRBV11-2 and TRBJ2-1; 7 bases match TRBD2. The CDR3 spans 17 residues. CDR1 is SGHAT, CDR2 FQNNGV, per germline. V lost 9 bases and J lost 1; bases outside the gene matches: 15. This CDR3 reads CASTVREGQRSYNEQFF. The CDR3 DNA follows: TGTGCCAGTACAGTGAGGGAGGGCCAGAGGTCCTACAATGAGCAGTTCTTC.

This clonotype was observed a handful of times. This chain joins TRBV21-1 and TRBJ2-7; TRBD2, as called in the table, went unchecked against the DNA. TRBV21-1 is given as a pseudogene. The CDR3 has 20 amino acids. CDR3 bases: TGTGCCAGCAGCAAAGGGGGGCGGGAGGGTTTGTTAGTGGGCTCCTACGAGCAGTACGTC. This codes for CASSKGGREGLLVGSYEQYV.

This clonotype was detected only a few times. The CDR3 protein is CASSLERALAGVEQFF. The CDR3 DNA reads as TGTGCCAGCAGCTTAGAGAGGGCACTAGCGGGAGTCGAGCAGTTCTTC. The genes are TRBV7-9 and TRBJ2-1; the match to TRBD2 covers 11 bases. With V trimmed by 1 base and J by 10 bases, 9 bases remained unmatched. Per germline, CDR1 SEHNR and CDR2 FQNEAQ (reference sequence). The CDR3 runs to 16 residues.

The chain combines TRBV7-2 with TRBJ2-2, with D unresolved. The V gene lost 0 bases and the J gene lost 6 bases, with 11 bases spanning the gap. This CDR3 contains 15 residues. Per the germline V gene, CDR1 is SGHTA and CDR2 is FQGNSA. CDR3 bases: TGTGCCAGCAGCTTAGCACGGGTTCGTGCCGGGGAGCTGTTTTTT. Encoded protein: CASSLARVRAGELFF.

The chain links TRBV28 to TRBJ2-7; either TRBD1 or TRBD2 may fit D (6 bases each). The CDR3 extends over 12 amino acids. The germline V gene encodes CDR1 MDHEN and CDR2 SYDVKM. V was pared by 2 bases and J by 7 bases, with 9 bases between. This CDR3 reads CASSLRGGEQYF. CDR3 in DNA: TGTGCCAGCAGTTTACGAGGGGGGGAGCAGTACTTC.

This clonotype was observed a handful of times. The CDR3 nucleotides read TGTGCCAGCAGCCAAGTTCAGGGGAGAAACACCATATATTTT. This gives the protein CASSQVQGRNTIYF. The J gene is TRBJ1-3, the V gene TRBV14; maybe TRBD1 (6 bases). The germline gives CDR1 SGHDN, CDR2 FVKESK. The V gene lost 1 base and the J gene lost 5 bases, with 9 bases spanning the gap. CDR3 size: 14 residues.

The sample holds a few counts of this clonotype. This chain connects TRBV11-3 to TRBJ2-1, with TRBD2 matching 10 bases. CDR1 is SGHNT and CDR2 is YENEEA in the germline V gene. This CDR3 is built from 15 residues. The V and J ends lost 3 bases and 5 bases, in that order; junction bases with no gene match: 4. CDR3 in amino acids: CASSFEAGGHNEQFF. Here the CDR3 DNA reads TGTGCCAGCAGCTTTGAAGCGGGAGGGCACAATGAGCAGTTCTTC.

The chain joins TRBV5-1 to TRBJ2-3, with a tentative D call TRBD1 (5 bases). The CDR3 is 13 residues long. Trimming removed 7 bases at V and 4 bases at J, with 13 bases between. CDR1 is SGHRS and CDR2 is YFSETQ in the germline V gene. The CDR3 coding sequence is TGCGCCAGCCGAGCAGGGCCCCCAGATACGCAGTATTTT. Protein sequence: CASRAGPPDTQYF.

The chain carries TRBV4-2 and TRBJ1-4; TRBD1 agrees at 12 bases. V dropped 5 bases and J dropped 7; count of bases not matched to a gene: 8. The CDR3 spans 16 residues. Germline values: CDR1 LGHNA, CDR2 YNFKEQ. The CDR3 reads CASSVFPGQGAEKLFF. The CDR3 DNA reads TGTGCCAGCAGCGTTTTCCCGGGACAGGGGGCTGAAAAACTGTTTTTT.

This rearrangement joins TRBV4-2 to TRBJ2-6; D ambiguous. Trimming cost V 3 bases and J 0 bases, with 21 bases left between them. Per the germline V gene, CDR1 is LGHNA and CDR2 is YNFKEQ. This CDR3 contains 20 residues. The CDR3 DNA reads as TGTGCCAGCAGCCAGACATCGTGGCAGCTGATTAGCTCTGGGGCCAACGTCCTGACTTTC. It translates to CASSQTSWQLISSGANVLTF.

In this sample, this clonotype turned up a few times. The V call is TRBV9, the J call TRBJ2-1; D unresolved. This CDR3 comprises 15 residues. Germline V gene lookup returns CDR1 SGDLS and CDR2 YYNGEE. V was clipped by 0 bases and J by 8 bases, with 15 bases between them. CDR3 in DNA: TGTGCCAGCAGCGTAGATGGTGCCGGTGGCGATGAGCAGTTCTTC. Its translation: CASSVDGAGGDEQFF.

This clonotype showed up many times. This chain connects TRBV18 to TRBJ2-1; no firm D call. Trimming took 5 bases from V and 3 from J, leaving 5 bases between them. The germline V gene encodes CDR1 KGHSH and CDR2 LQKENI. The CDR3 consists of 12 residues. The chain's CDR3 is CASSGYYNEQFF. CDR3 bases: TGTGCCAGCTCAGGATACTACAATGAGCAGTTCTTC.

This sequence joins TRBV7-9 and TRBJ2-7, with a weak D call TRBD2 (6 bases). Germline lookup yields CDR1 SEHNR and CDR2 FQNEAQ (reference sequence). The CDR3 length is 15 residues. Trimming took off 5 bases at V and 1 base at J, with 15 bases between the two ends. The CDR3 here is CASSPRDLASYEQYF. The CDR3 nucleotides read TGTGCCAGCAGCCCCCGGGACTTAGCTTCCTACGAGCAGTACTTC.

The chain carries TRBV7-2 and TRBJ2-5; TRBD1 aligns across 8 bases. Unmatched junction bases numbered 8, after V lost 1 base and J lost 1 base. There are 17 residues in the CDR3. The germline V gene has CDR1 SGHTA and CDR2 FQGNSA. The CDR3: CASSLGQGQLRQETQYF. CDR3 coding DNA: TGTGCCAGCAGCTTAGGACAGGGGCAACTACGCCAAGAGACCCAGTACTTC.

With respect to this clonotype: One junction end does not reproduce the germline sequence, and a read error may be involved. This chain connects TRBV7-7 to TRBJ1-2; the D gene is possibly TRBD1 (5 bases). Germline CDR1 and CDR2: SSHAT and FNYEAQ (reference sequence). The CDR3 runs 12 residues. CDR3 DNA: TGTGCTAGCAGTTACGGGACCTATGGCTTCACCTTC. Residues: CASSYGTYGFTF.

Ten or more counts support this clonotype. The chain recombines TRBV11-2 with TRBJ1-6; TRBD1 might be the D (6 bases). V dropped 1 base and J dropped 7 bases, with 23 bases sitting between them. The CDR3 loop spans 19 amino acids. Per germline, CDR1 SGHAT and CDR2 FQNNGV. As DNA, the CDR3 is TGTGCCAGCAGCTTAGGGCCCGACTACAGGGACCCACCGAATTCACCCCTCCACTTT. Protein product: CASSLGPDYRDPPNSPLHF.